This TCR beta chain stems from a study of CD8 T cells in Susac syndrome. Random hexamers were used to reverse transcribe the RNA input (roughly 0.5 to 1 ug). One entry per CDR3 protein, called by TCRdb with MiXCR from the immunoSEQ multiplex PCR reads. The sample lists 2,700 or so distinct CDR3 sequences, roughly four fifths occurring once. The memory subsets used in TEMRA sorting were defined through staining for CD27 and CD45RA. This CDR3 is 13 amino acids long. Germline V gene lookup returns CDR1 KGHSH and CDR2 LQKENI. The ends lost 8 bases at V and 9 bases at J; junction bases unmatched: 8. Sequencing was performed on CD8+ TEMRA cells from PBMCs. Subset in this sample: FACS-sorted terminally differentiated effector memory CD8+ T cells re-expressing CD45RA (CD8+ TEMRA). The origin of this receptor is a human donor with Susac syndrome. The V and J genes are TRBV18 and TRBJ2-1, with 9 bases fitting TRBD1. The CDR3 region has the DNA TGTGCCAGCCGAGGGACAGGGTCGATTGAGCAGTTCTTC. This encodes CASRGTGSIEQFF.